The 8 T cell receptor beta chains in this list originate from one sample, sequenced in a study of T-cell memory formation after mild COVID-19. One entry per CDR3 protein results from TCRdb running MiXCR on the 5' RACE reads. The data hold roughly 100,000 distinct CDR3 sequences, with over 10% observed a single time. The sequencing input was PBMCs or a T cell subset sorted from them (not recorded which). These receptors all stem from an adult woman who had mild COVID-19 (a few samples of this study predate the infection). Cell type and time point are not known.

The V and J genes are TRBV7-9 and TRBJ1-1; D is possibly TRBD1 (5 bases). V was trimmed by 1 base and J by 4 bases, leaving 10 bases between them. The germline CDR1 and CDR2 sequences are SEHNR and FQNEAQ (reference sequence). The CDR3 loop spans 14 amino acids. In nucleotides, the CDR3 is TGTGCCAGCAGCTTAGACGTGGGGGTCACTGAAGCTTTCTTT. Amino acids: CASSLDVGVTEAFF.

Ten or more counts support this clonotype. The rearrangement uses TRBV7-6 and TRBJ2-5; D perhaps matches TRBD1 (6 bases). The ends were cut back, 0 bases at V and 3 bases at J, with 8 bases in the middle. Per the germline V gene, CDR1 is SGHVS and CDR2 is FNYEAQ. The CDR3 is 14 residues long. CDR3 nucleotide sequence: TGTGCCAGCAGCTTAGCCCCAGGGGAAGAGACCCAGTACTTC. Protein sequence: CASSLAPGEETQYF.

This clonotype has just a few counts. This likely comes from a read error, as the CDR3 has no conserved phenylalanine or tryptophan at its end. The DNA is omitted, as the CDR3 cannot be located on it reliably, and the CDR3 follows TCRdb's listing. The chain links TRBV7-2 to TRBJ1-2. The CDR3 has 14 residues if both end residues are counted. Germline CDR1 reads SGHTA; CDR2 reads FQGNSA. The CDR3 is CASSLGMGTQGPKL.

This chain links TRBV12-3 or TRBV12-4 with TRBJ2-7, with TRBD2 identical over 8 bases. This CDR3 comprises 14 residues. V lost 8 bases and J lost 0; bases outside the gene matches: 6. CDR3 nucleotide sequence: TGTGCCAGCGGGATTAGCGGGAACTCCTACGAGCAGTACTTC. Encoded protein: CASGISGNSYEQYF.

This clonotype has a handful of counts. V usage is TRBV5-6 and J usage is TRBJ2-1, with 12 nucleotides matching TRBD1. Unmatched junction bases numbered 4, after V lost 5 bases and J lost 10 bases. CDR3 length equals 13 residues. Germline V gene data show CDR1 as SGHDT and CDR2 as YYEEEE. CDR3 sequence reads: CASRLGTGGEQFF. CDR3 sequence (DNA): TGTGCCAGCAGGTTAGGGACAGGGGGCGAGCAGTTCTTC.

This clonotype was seen more than once but under ten times. V usage is TRBV30 and J usage is TRBJ1-2, with a possible D match to TRBD1 (5 bases). CDR3 length equals 17 residues. The V end lost 4 bases, the J end lost 1 base, and 22 bases lay between the germline ends. Per the germline V gene, CDR1 is GTSNPN and CDR2 is SVGIG (reference sequence). CDR3 loop: CAWTLGQGLEINYGYTF. In nucleotides, the CDR3 is TGTGCCTGGACACTAGGGCAGGGACTTGAAATTAACTATGGCTACACCTTC.

The rearrangement uses TRBV18 and TRBJ2-1; no definite D call. The length of the CDR3 is 14 residues. Germline CDR1 is KGHSH and CDR2 is LQKENI. V was pared by 3 bases and J by 1 base, with 7 bases between. The CDR3, as DNA: TGTGCCAGCTCACCTGATGCATCCTACAATGAGCAGTTCTTC. It specifies CASSPDASYNEQFF.

This sequence joins TRBV19 and TRBJ2-2, with 8 bases that match TRBD1. From germline, CDR1 is LNHDA and CDR2 SQIVND (reference sequence). The CDR3 contains 14 residues. Unmatched junction bases numbered 5, after V lost 6 bases and J lost 5 bases. CDR3 loop: CASSGQGWTGELFF. The CDR3 DNA is TGTGCCAGTAGCGGACAGGGATGGACCGGGGAGCTGTTTTTT.